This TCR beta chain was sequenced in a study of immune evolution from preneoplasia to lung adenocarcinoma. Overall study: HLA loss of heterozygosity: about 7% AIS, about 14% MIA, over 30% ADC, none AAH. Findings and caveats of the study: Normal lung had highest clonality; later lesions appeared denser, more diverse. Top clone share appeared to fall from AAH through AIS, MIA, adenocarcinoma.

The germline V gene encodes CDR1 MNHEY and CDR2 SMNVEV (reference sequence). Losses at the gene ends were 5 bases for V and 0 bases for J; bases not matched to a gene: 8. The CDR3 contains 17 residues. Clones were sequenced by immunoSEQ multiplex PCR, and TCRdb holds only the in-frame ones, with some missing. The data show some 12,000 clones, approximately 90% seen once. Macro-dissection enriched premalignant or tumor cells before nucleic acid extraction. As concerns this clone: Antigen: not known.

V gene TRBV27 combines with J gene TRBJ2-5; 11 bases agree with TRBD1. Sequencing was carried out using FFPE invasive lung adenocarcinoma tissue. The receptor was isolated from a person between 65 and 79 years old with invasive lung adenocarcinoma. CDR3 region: CASSPQGTGGYQETQYF. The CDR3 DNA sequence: TGTGCCAGCAGTCCTCAAGGGACAGGGGGGTACCAAGAGACCCAGTACTTC.